One and the same sample provided the 32 T cell receptor beta chains below, sequenced in a study of cytomegalovirus exposure and HLA in healthy donors. With 60 Vbeta and 13 Jbeta primers, the PCR was carried out. Profiled with immunoSEQ multiplex PCR; TCRdb holds only in-frame clones, not every one. The sample has 100,000 to 150,000 clones, more than 70% seen once. Sequencing was carried out using PBMCs. The source of these receptors is a human donor in good health.

The chain links TRBV29-1 to TRBJ2-1, with 10 nucleotides matching TRBD2. The CDR3 spans 14 residues. Trimming removed 6 bases from V and 7 bases from J; junction bases left unmatched: 9. Germline lookup yields CDR1 SQVTM and CDR2 ANQGSEA. The CDR3 region is CSVLAGVRGNEQFF. The CDR3, as DNA: TGCAGCGTGCTAGCGGGGGTGAGAGGGAATGAGCAGTTCTTC.

The V gene is TRBV2, the J gene TRBJ1-5; maybe TRBD1 (5 bases). Germline-derived CDR1 and CDR2 are SNHLY and FYNNEI. Trimming left V 8 bases short and J 7 bases short, with 15 bases between. This CDR3 has 13 amino acids. Written as DNA, the CDR3 is TGTGCCAGCCATGCCGGGGGGTACCAGCCCCAGCATTTT. Its protein is CASHAGGYQPQHF.

This chain joins TRBV14 and TRBJ1-2, with D perhaps TRBD1 (6 bases). This CDR3 comprises 13 residues. V lost 0 bases, J lost 8 bases, and 10 bases lay in between. Germline V gene sequence: CDR1 SGHDN, CDR2 FVKESK. The CDR3 DNA reads as TGTGCCAGCAGCCAAGATTGGGGACACGGCTACACCTTC. Its protein is CASSQDWGHGYTF.

The sample holds a few counts of this clone. The rearrangement uses TRBV29-1 and TRBJ2-5; perhaps TRBD2 as D (5 bases). Trimming cost V 3 bases and J 4 bases, with 12 bases left between them. Germline assignment: CDR1 SQVTM and CDR2 ANQGSEA. The CDR3 extends over 13 amino acids. CDR3 amino acids: CSVDRTGRETQYF. The CDR3 nucleotides read TGCAGCGTTGACAGGACGGGGAGAGAGACCCAGTACTTC.

The chain links TRBV5-1 to TRBJ2-2; TRBD1 agrees at 7 bases. Trimming at V came to 4 bases and at J to 1 base, leaving 4 bases not matched to a gene. The CDR3 spans 15 residues. CDR1 and CDR2 from the germline V gene are SGHRS and YFSETQ. The CDR3 sequence is CASSTRQGNTGELFF. The CDR3 coding sequence is TGCGCCAGCAGCACACGACAGGGGAACACCGGGGAGCTGTTTTTT.

The CDR3 spells CASSFWGPGNTIYF. The CDR3, as DNA: TGTGCCAGCAGCTTCTGGGGGCCCGGAAACACCATATATTTT. The gene calls are TRBV5-4 and TRBJ1-3; TRBD1 might be the D (6 bases). This CDR3 is built from 14 residues. Per the germline V gene, CDR1 is SGHNT and CDR2 is YYREEE (reference sequence). Trimming took 2 bases from V and 4 from J, leaving 10 bases between them.

CDR3 in amino acids: CASSEGGLGSGNTIYF. CDR3 DNA sequence: TGCGCCAGCAGTGAAGGGGGTTTAGGTTCTGGAAACACCATATATTTT. The chain couples TRBV10-2 to TRBJ1-3; D perhaps matches TRBD1 (6 bases). The CDR3 is 16 amino acids. V lost 3 bases and J lost 1, with 13 bases in between. Germline loops: CDR1 WSHSY, CDR2 SAAADI.

The gene calls are TRBV6-5 and TRBJ1-6, with unresolved D. The CDR3 totals 14 residues. CDR1 is MNHEY, CDR2 SVGAGI, per germline. V dropped 5 bases and J dropped 12 bases, with 17 bases sitting between them. CDR3 in amino acids: CASSPGRRLGPLHF. CDR3 sequence (DNA): TGTGCCAGCAGTCCGGGAAGGAGGTTGGGACCCCTCCACTTT.

CDR3 nucleotides: TGTGCCAGCAGTCCTCTTGGCTCCGGGATGGGGGCGGACACTGAAGCTTTCTTT. Residues: CASSPLGSGMGADTEAFF. The chain joins TRBV27 to TRBJ1-1; D possibly corresponds to TRBD1 (6 bases). The germline CDR1 and CDR2 sequences are MNHEY and SMNVEV (reference sequence). The V gene lost 5 bases and the J gene lost 3 bases, with 25 bases spanning the gap. This CDR3 region has 18 residues.

The V and J genes are TRBV6-7 and TRBJ1-4; TRBD1 aligns across 7 bases. TRBV6-7 is sorted into the ORF group, with uncertain function. Unmatched junction bases numbered 11, after V lost 2 bases and J lost 5 bases. The CDR3 is 17 amino acids. In nucleotides, the CDR3 is TGTGCCAGCAGTTACGCCCCCGGGACAGAAAAAAATGAAAAACTGTTTTTT. It is translated as CASSYAPGTEKNEKLFF.

The V and J genes are TRBV27 and TRBJ1-3; D perhaps matches TRBD1 (6 bases). This CDR3 has 13 residues. V dropped 6 bases and J dropped 2 bases, with 8 bases sitting between them. Germline V CDR1 and CDR2: MNHEY, SMNVEV (reference sequence). DNA for the CDR3: TGTGCCAGCAGGAACAGGGCTGGAAACACCATATATTTT. This codes for CASRNRAGNTIYF.

The CDR3 loop is CASSGTGSYNSPLHF. The CDR3 region has the DNA TGTGCCAGCAGTGGGACAGGTTCCTATAATTCACCCCTCCACTTT. This rearrangement joins TRBV6-1 to TRBJ1-6; TRBD1 aligns across 7 bases. V shed 4 bases, J shed 1 base, and the junction held 1 base outside the gene matches. The germline CDR1 and CDR2 sequences are MNHNS and SASEGT. The CDR3 has 15 amino acids.

This sequence joins TRBV5-1 and TRBJ1-6; maybe TRBD1 (6 bases). The CDR3 spans 14 residues. CDR1 and CDR2 (germline): SGHRS, YFSETQ. V lost 0 bases and J lost 14, with 15 bases in between. The CDR3: CASSLDRARGALHF. The CDR3 DNA sequence: TGCGCCAGCAGCTTGGACAGGGCCCGGGGGGCCCTCCACTTT. Based on the CDR3 plus reference TRBV5-1 and TRBJ1-6, the full variable domain is KAGVTQTPRYLIKTRGQQVTLSCSPISGHRSVSWYQQTPGQGLQFLFEYFSETQRNKGNFPGRFSGRQFSNSRSEMNVSTLELGDSALYLCASSLDRARGALHFGNGTRLTVT.

Only a few counts were recorded for this clone. The chain is built from TRBV18 and TRBJ1-5; D gene unclear. The CDR3 consists of 13 residues. Per germline, CDR1 KGHSH and CDR2 LQKENI. The V end lost 3 bases, the J end lost 4 bases, and 7 bases lay between the germline ends. As DNA, the CDR3 is TGTGCCAGCTCACCGGCAGAAAATCAGCCCCAGCATTTT. This translates into CASSPAENQPQHF. The full variable domain, rest sourced from reference TRBV18 and TRBJ1-5, is NAGVMQNPRHLVRRRGQEARLRCSPMKGHSHVYWYRQLPEEGLKFMVYLQKENIIDESGMPKERFSAEFPKEGPSILRIQQVVRGDSAAYFCASSPAENQPQHFGDGTRLSIL.

This clone has just a few counts. The V call is TRBV27, the J call TRBJ1-4; TRBD1 matches at 9 bases. V lost 2 bases, J lost 8 bases, and 6 bases stayed unmatched. CDR1 and CDR2 from the germline V gene are MNHEY and SMNVEV (reference sequence). The CDR3 sequence is 15 residues long. CDR3 bases: TGTGCCAGCAGTTTAATAGGGACAGGGAGAGAAAAACTGTTTTTT. Amino acids: CASSLIGTGREKLFF.

This clone was recorded only once. The V and J genes are TRBV7-9 and TRBJ2-1, with 7 nucleotides matching TRBD1. Per germline, CDR1 SEHNR and CDR2 FQNEAQ (reference sequence). The CDR3 is made up of 15 amino acids. V shed 5 bases and J 3 bases; nucleotides not matched to a gene: 7. This CDR3 is CASSLLGQLYNEQFF. DNA for the CDR3: TGTGCCAGCAGCCTACTGGGACAGCTCTACAATGAGCAGTTCTTC.

This rearrangement joins TRBV11-2 to TRBJ2-7; D unresolved. This CDR3 contains 15 residues. CDR1 is SGHAT, CDR2 FQNNGV, per germline. Deletions cut 0 bases from V and 1 base from J, with 10 bases between. DNA of the CDR3: TGTGCCAGCAGCTTAGACCCCGGCGGATCCTACGAGCAGTACTTC. This codes for CASSLDPGGSYEQYF.

The chain combines TRBV20-1 with TRBJ1-2, with unresolved D. Per germline, CDR1 DFQATT and CDR2 SNEGSKA (reference sequence). The V and J ends lost 3 bases and 6 bases respectively, with 8 bases between them. The CDR3 consists of 11 residues. The CDR3 bases are TGCAGTGCTAGGGCAGATCATGGCTACACCTTC. As protein: CSARADHGYTF.

Only a few counts were recorded for this clone. V is TRBV7-9 and J is TRBJ1-4, with D unclear. The germline V gene has CDR1 SEHNR and CDR2 FQNEAQ (reference sequence). This CDR3 comprises 13 residues. V shed 2 bases and J shed 8 bases, with 9 bases lying between them. CDR3 DNA: TGTGCCAGCAGCTTACCGGGGAAGGAAAAACTGTTTTTT. The encoded protein is CASSLPGKEKLFF. Full variable domain (missing parts from reference TRBV7-9 and TRBJ1-4): DTGVSQNPRHKITKRGQNVTFRCDPISEHNRLYWYRQTLGQGPEFLTYFQNEAQLEKSRLLSDRFSAERPKGSFSTLEIQRTEQGDSAMYLCASSLPGKEKLFFGSGTQLSVL.

The chain uses TRBV9 and TRBJ2-3, with D tentatively TRBD1 (7 bases). The CDR3 length is 18 residues. The germline V gene has CDR1 SGDLS and CDR2 YYNGEE. Trimming removed 4 bases at V and 1 base at J, with 22 bases between. CDR3 loop: CASSSPLQGGGGTDTQYF. Written as DNA, the CDR3 is TGTGCCAGCAGCTCACCCCTCCAGGGGGGCGGGGGCACAGATACGCAGTATTTT. Combining the CDR3 with reference TRBV9 and TRBJ2-3 gives the whole variable domain DSGVTQTPKHLITATGQRVTLRCSPRSGDLSVYWYQQSLDQGLQFLIQYYNGEERAKGNILERFSAQQFPDLHSELNLSSLELGDSALYFCASSSPLQGGGGTDTQYFGPGTRLTVL.

This rearrangement joins TRBV5-1 to TRBJ1-1; D possibly corresponds to TRBD1 (5 bases). This CDR3 contains 15 residues. The ends were cut back, 4 bases at V and 0 bases at J, with 13 bases in the middle. Germline values: CDR1 SGHRS, CDR2 YFSETQ. CDR3 DNA: TGCGCCAGCAGCAGAGCCGGGACTATGAACACTGAAGCTTTCTTT. It is translated as CASSRAGTMNTEAFF.

This chain connects TRBV5-1 to TRBJ2-1, with no clear D. Trimming stripped 1 base from V and 8 bases from J, with 13 bases between. The germline CDR1 and CDR2 sequences are SGHRS and YFSETQ. There are 14 residues in the CDR3. In DNA, the CDR3 is TGCGCCAGCAGCTTGTCCCAGCTAGTCGATGAGCAGTTCTTC. This translates into CASSLSQLVDEQFF.

This clone was counted only a few times. The V and J genes are TRBV28 and TRBJ1-5; D not certain. The CDR3 has 13 amino acids. V was pared by 6 bases and J by 4 bases, with 10 bases between. The germline CDR1 and CDR2 sequences are MDHEN and SYDVKM. In DNA form, the CDR3 reads TGTGCCAGCAGCCCCCTATTAAATCAGCCCCAGCATTTT. Amino acid sequence: CASSPLLNQPQHF.

This sequence joins TRBV6-6 and TRBJ1-1; no firm D call. The CDR3 is made up of 14 amino acids. In germline, CDR1 is MNHNY, CDR2 SVGAGI (reference sequence). Trimming removed 4 bases at V and 2 bases at J, with 11 bases between. CDR3 bases: TGTGCCAGCAGTTCGGGAGAAATAAACACTGAAGCTTTCTTT. Translated: CASSSGEINTEAFF.

This chain links TRBV5-4 with TRBJ2-2; 14 nucleotides match TRBD2. V shed 4 bases, J shed 3 bases, and the junction held 2 bases outside the gene matches. The germline V gene has CDR1 SGHNT and CDR2 YYREEE (reference sequence). This CDR3 is 16 amino acids long. The CDR3 sequence: CASSQGLAGDTGELFF. The DNA for the CDR3 is TGTGCCAGCAGCCAGGGACTAGCGGGGGACACCGGGGAGCTGTTTTTT. The variable domain in full, with the rest retrieved from reference TRBV5-4 and TRBJ2-2, is ETGVTQSPTHLIKTRGQQVTLRCSSQSGHNTVSWYQQALGQGPQFIFQYYREEENGRGNFPPRFSGLQFPNYSSELNVNALELDDSALYLCASSQGLAGDTGELFFGEGSRLTVL.

V is TRBV2 and J is TRBJ2-5, with 7 positions matching TRBD1. The CDR3 consists of 14 residues. Germline V CDR1 and CDR2: SNHLY, FYNNEI. J lost 4 bases, V lost 7 bases, and 9 bases had no gene match. The DNA of the CDR3 is TGTGCCAGCACTCCACAGGGGACGCGAGAGACCCAGTACTTC. This translates into CASTPQGTRETQYF.

This rearrangement joins TRBV4-1 to TRBJ2-7; 12 bases align to TRBD2. The CDR3 runs to 17 residues. Germline V gene sequence: CDR1 MGHRA, CDR2 YSYEKL. V lost 1 base, J lost 2 bases, and 6 bases stayed unmatched. The DNA of the CDR3 is TGCGCCAGCAGCCAAGCGCTAGGACTAGCGGGGCCCTACGAGCAGTACTTC. Translating gives CASSQALGLAGPYEQYF.

This chain uses TRBV5-1 with TRBJ2-5; D might be TRBD1 (6 bases). Trimming took off 3 bases at V and 3 bases at J, with 9 bases between the two ends. This CDR3 contains 13 residues. Germline V gene data show CDR1 as SGHRS and CDR2 as YFSETQ. CDR3 nucleotide sequence: TGCGCCAGCAGCTCGGGACATAAAGAGACCCAGTACTTC. Its translation is CASSSGHKETQYF.

This chain connects TRBV5-4 to TRBJ2-1, with 7 bases fitting TRBD2. This CDR3 spans 15 amino acids. The J segment lost 7 bases and the V segment lost 4 bases, leaving 11 bases of the junction unmatched. From germline, CDR1 is SGHNT and CDR2 YYREEE (reference sequence). The CDR3 nucleotides are TGTGCCAGCAGCGTGAGGGTCGGCGGGGGTAATGAGCAGTTCTTC. It specifies CASSVRVGGGNEQFF.

The chain combines TRBV5-4 with TRBJ2-7, with 9 bases that match TRBD1. The CDR3 is 16 amino acids. From germline, CDR1 is SGHNT and CDR2 YYREEE (reference sequence). V lost 3 bases to trimming and J lost 4 bases; unmatched junction nucleotides: 11. This CDR3 reads CASSSPPGTGRYEQYF. CDR3 in DNA: TGTGCCAGCAGCTCCCCGCCCGGGACAGGGAGGTACGAGCAGTACTTC.

V usage is TRBV4-2 and J usage is TRBJ2-6; perhaps TRBD2 as D (6 bases). The CDR3 loop spans 16 amino acids. CDR1 is LGHNA and CDR2 is YNFKEQ in the germline V gene. Trimming stripped 4 bases from V and 0 bases from J, with 10 bases between. The CDR3 loop reads CASSPVGGSGANVLTF. CDR3 in DNA: TGTGCCAGCAGCCCGGTGGGGGGCTCTGGGGCCAACGTCCTGACTTTC.

The CDR3 DNA reads as TGTGCCAGCAGCTCAGGACAGGTCGGCGAGCAGTACTTC. It encodes CASSSGQVGEQYF. The rearrangement links TRBV11-2 to TRBJ2-5; 7 bases fit TRBD1. The DNA end lines up better with TRBJ2-7; the J call may be wrong. The CDR3 covers 13 residues. Germline V gives CDR1 SGHAT, CDR2 FQNNGV.